These T cell receptor beta chains were read from a single sample in a study of shared clonotypes between healthy human individuals. Using immunoSEQ multiplex PCR, the repertoire was profiled, and TCRdb retains in-frame clones only, with some absent. The data hold about 1.5 million clones, with 95% to 99% observed a single time. The sequencing sample was made of naive CD4+ T cells sorted from blood. Receptor source: a man aged 25-45 years in good health. Both conserved end residues are part of each CDR3. The order of the fields is clone size, D gene, J gene, V gene, CDR3 DNA, CDR3 protein. D genes are given only for firm matches. The size of a clone is reported for some rows only, either as once, few or many, or as a class for expanded clones.

-	-	TRBJ1-3	TRBV19	TGTGCCAGTAGTCCCTCCCTTGGATACACCATATATTTT	CASSPSLGYTIYF
-	-	TRBJ2-2	TRBV29-1	TGCAGCGTTGACTCCGGGAAGAACACCGGGGAGCTGTTTTTT	CSVDSGKNTGELFF
-	TRBD2	TRBJ2-3	TRBV27	TGTGCCAGCAGACTAGCGGGAGTTGTAGATACGCAGTATTTT	CASRLAGVVDTQYF
-	TRBD2	TRBJ2-1	TRBV29-1	TGCAGCGGGGGCGGTAGCGGGAGCCGGGAGCAGTTCTTC	CSGGGSGSREQFF
-	TRBD2	TRBJ2-1	TRBV11-2	TGTGCCAGCAGCTTAGCCGGGACTAGATATGAGCAGTTCTTC	CASSLAGTRYEQFF
-	TRBD1	TRBJ2-7	TRBV11-2	TGTGCCAGCAGCCGAACGGGACAGCCCTACGAGCAGTACTTC	CASSRTGQPYEQYF
-	-	TRBJ2-5	TRBV30	TGTGCCGGACGACAATTCGGAGAGACCCAGTACTTC	CAGRQFGETQYF
-	-	TRBJ2-3	TRBV9	TGTGCCAGCAGCGTATTGACCACAACAGATACGCAGTATTTT	CASSVLTTTDTQYF
-	-	TRBJ1-1	TRBV30	TGTGCCTGGTTTCTTCTGAACACTGAAGCTTTCTTT	CAWFLLNTEAFF
once	-	TRBJ2-4	TRBV14	TGTGCCAGCAGCCCCCACGGCCTAGCCAAAAACATTCAGTACTTC	CASSPHGLAKNIQYF
-	-	TRBJ2-6	TRBV7-9	TGTGCCAGCAGTCGAAATATCCGGGACCCGAGCTCTGGGGCCAACGTCCTGACTTTC	CASSRNIRDPSSGANVLTF
-	-	TRBJ1-2	TRBV19	TGTGCCAGTAGTGGGGGAGGAGGACAAACTAACTATGGCTACACCTTC	CASSGGGGQTNYGYTF
-	-	TRBJ2-7	TRBV19	TGTGCCAGTAGTAAAACGGGACTCCCCTACGAGCAGTACTTC	CASSKTGLPYEQYF
-	TRBD2	TRBJ2-7	TRBV6-5	TGTGCCAGCAGTTACGGGGCCGGGACTAGCGGCTACGAGCAGTACTTC	CASSYGAGTSGYEQYF
once	TRBD1	TRBJ2-7	TRBV9	TGTGCCAGCAGCGTAGGAGGGGACAGGTCCTACGAGCAGTACTTC	CASSVGGDRSYEQYF
-	-	TRBJ2-1	TRBV6-6	TGTGCCAGCAGTCGCGAATACAATGAGCAGTTCTTC	CASSREYNEQFF
-	TRBD1	TRBJ2-7	TRBV15	TGTGCCACCAGCAGCGTACCGGGACAGGGCCCCATTAAGCATTACGAGCAGTACTTC	CATSSVPGQGPIKHYEQYF